This T cell receptor (beta chain) was captured in a study of blood T cell repertoires in COVID-19 (TCRdb year 2020). Notes on the research overall: Collaborator samples came from the United States, Italy and Spain and covered acute and convalescent phases of COVID-19. Subjects who had been exposed to COVID-19, were actively infected with it, or had recovered from it provided the deeply sampled blood TCRbeta repertoires that made up the dataset. Where available, HLA class I and class II types were obtained from metadata supplied by the sample provider rather than from assay-based typing. A de-identified subject ID, COVID-19 status, age in years and sex were almost always included in the sample metadata. The prospective study material was composed of cDNA or gDNA derived from T cells, B-cell-depleted T cells, or PBMCs. Samples came from the ongoing ImmuneRACE study (first 160 participants) plus 1,254 subjects from 6 global collaborators. The repertoires were released in a freely available public database intended as a resource for research on the immune response to SARS-CoV-2. What the research found in general, with its limitations: Clinical and demographic metadata were provided uncurated, with the amount varying by source and participant.

The CDR3 spans 15 residues, from the cysteine through the phenylalanine. Only the CDR3 region is kept as DNA, spanning 45 bases read in frame from base 1. Based on the germline V gene (reference sequence), the CDR1 and CDR2 sequences are GTSNPN and SVGIG. The junction shows trimming of 5 bases on V and 2 bases on J, and the gene matches do not reach 3 bases of it. TCRbeta CDR3 regions were amplified from genomic DNA using the immunoSEQ Assay, a bias-controlled multiplex PCR. Processing in the source paper ran as follows. Nucleated cell counts per sample were estimated from amplification of reference gene primers within the assay. To quantify the absolute abundance of each unique TCRbeta CDR3 rearrangement, sequence reads were collapsed and filtered. For each sample, productive Simpson clonality was calculated as the square root of Simpson's diversity index across productive rearrangements. This is the immuneACCESS table as TCRdb keeps it, with only in-frame sequences that have V and J called. A part of the clones is gone; compared with another copy, unresolved V genes explain less than half, and the rest is unexplained. V and J calls and clone size come straight from that table; D and trimming were deduced from the DNA. The sample contains roughly 87,000 clones, roughly 78% of them found a single time. 13% to 15% of the sample goes to the ten largest clones.

Collaborating institutions collected whole blood in K2EDTA tubes following their own protocols. Collaborator samples were shipped for TCRbeta analysis as frozen whole blood, isolated PBMCs, or DNA extracted from either sample type. This clone has just one count. Its binding antigen is unknown. No clone much larger than this one lies a single base away; base qualities are absent. This clonotype was obtained from a woman older than 75 with acute or convalescent COVID-19. The chain employs TRBV30 and TRBJ2-3; 14 bases in the junction line up with TRBD2. Input material: peripheral blood. The CDR3 is CAWGLAGGYTDTQYF. The DNA reads as follows: TGTGCCTGGGGACTAGCGGGGGGATACACAGATACGCAGTATTTT.